The rows below give T cell receptor beta chains drawn from one sample of a study of T cells in Graves' hyperthyroidism and ophthalmopathy. TCRdb passed the multiplex PCR reads through MiXCR, listing each CDR3 protein once. The table lists about 520,000 distinct CDR3 sequences, approximately 25% of them singletons. The material sequenced was blood. These receptors originate from a woman aged 25 to 39 with Graves' ophthalmopathy. The CDR3 runs from the conserved cysteine through the conserved F or W. The order of the fields is V gene, J gene, clone size, D gene, CDR3 DNA, CDR3 protein. The D gene is left open where the match is weak. Size tells how often a clone was seen (once, few, many) or the class of an expanded clone, and some rows leave it out.

TRBV30	TRBJ1-2	many	TRBD1	TGTGCCACCTGGACAGGGGCTGGCTACACCTTC	CATWTGAGYTF
TRBV2	TRBJ2-5	NA	NA	TGTGCCAGCAGTGAGGGACCGATCCAAGAGACCCAGTACTTC	CASSEGPIQETQYF
TRBV12-3/TRBV12-4	TRBJ1-2	NA	NA	TGTGCCAGCAGTTTAGCATCGGGGGGTAGTAACTATGGCTACACCTTC	CASSLASGGSNYGYTF
TRBV14	TRBJ2-4	many	NA	TGTGCCAGCAGCTCTTCCGGGACAACAAACATTCAGTACTTC	CASSSSGTTNIQYF
TRBV27	TRBJ2-5	many	TRBD2	TGTGCCAGCAGTTTAAGGTCTAGCGGGGATACCCAGTACTTC	CASSLRSSGDTQYF
TRBV6-1	TRBJ1-2	NA	NA	TGTGCCAGCAGCTCTTACGGGGAAGCTAACTATGGCTACACCTTC	CASSSYGEANYGYTF
TRBV28	TRBJ2-7	NA	NA	TGTGCCAGCAGTTTCAGTCCCAGGGTCGGGTCCTACGAGCAGTACTTC	CASSFSPRVGSYEQYF
TRBV12-3/TRBV12-4	TRBJ1-5	NA	TRBD1	TGTGCCAGCAGTTTTGGGACAGAAACCAATCAGCCCCAGCATTTT	CASSFGTETNQPQHF
TRBV6-1	TRBJ1-2	few	TRBD1	TGTGCCAGCAGTAGGTTGACAGGGGGATACGGCTACACCTTC	CASSRLTGGYGYTF
TRBV12-3/TRBV12-4	TRBJ1-1	NA	TRBD1	TGTGCCAGCAGTTCCCGGGACAGTAGGAACACTGAAGCTTTCTTT	CASSSRDSRNTEAFF
TRBV2	TRBJ1-2	few	NA	TGTGCCAGCAGTGACAGGGCGCTACGACCCCTTAACTATGGCTACACCTTC	CASSDRALRPLNYGYTF
TRBV7-2	TRBJ1-5	many	NA	TGTGCCAGCAGCTTGGGTGAACAGCCCCAGCATTTT	CASSLGEQPQHF
TRBV20-1	TRBJ2-7	few	NA	TGCAGTGCTGTGCTGGGTCAGGGAAGGCACCACGAGCAGTACTTC	CSAVLGQGRHHEQYF
TRBV2	TRBJ2-2	many	TRBD2	TGTGCCAGCAGTACTAGCGGGGGGGCCTACGGGGAGCTGTTTTTT	CASSTSGGAYGELFF
TRBV13	TRBJ2-7	many	NA	TGTGCCAGCAGCCTAAGGGCCGGCAGGGCCGCCTACGAGCAGTACTTC	CASSLRAGRAAYEQYF
TRBV5-1	TRBJ1-1	NA	NA	TGCGCCAGCAGCTTCGAGGTAGGCCATGGGACTGAAGCTTTCTTT	CASSFEVGHGTEAFF
TRBV30	TRBJ1-2	NA	TRBD1	TGTGCCTGGAGTACAGGGGGCGATATGGGTGGCTACACCTTC	CAWSTGGDMGGYTF
TRBV5-1	TRBJ2-2	few	TRBD1	TGCGCCAGCAGCTTGGCCCCGGGACAGGGGGCGGCCGGGGAGCTGTTTTTT	CASSLAPGQGAAGELFF
TRBV6-5	TRBJ2-7	many	NA	TGTGCCAGCAGTTACCCAGGCTACGAGCAGTACTTC	CASSYPGYEQYF
TRBV18	TRBJ1-2	few	NA	TGTGCCAGCGGGGCCGGTCGGGATGGCTACACCTTC	CASGAGRDGYTF
TRBV29-1	TRBJ1-2	many	NA	TGCAGCGGTACGACTGTGGGGGCGAGGGGCTACACCTTC	CSGTTVGARGYTF
TRBV11-1	TRBJ1-1	NA	NA	TGTGCCAGCAGCTCCCACGCTGAAGCTTTCTTT	CASSSHAEAFF
TRBV7-2	TRBJ2-5	many	TRBD1	TGTGCCAGCAGCCAAAACAGGGGTGGAGAGACCCAGTACTTC	CASSQNRGGETQYF
TRBV28	TRBJ1-2	many	NA	TGTGCCAGCCTTACCCCTGGCCATTCTAACTATGGCTACACCTTC	CASLTPGHSNYGYTF
TRBV27	TRBJ1-1	many	NA	TGTGCCAGCAGTGTCGATCTGAACACTGAAGCTTTCTTT	CASSVDLNTEAFF
TRBV12-3/TRBV12-4	TRBJ2-5	NA	TRBD2	TGTGCCAGCAGCTCCGGGACTAGCGGCGTAAAAGAGACCCAGTACTTC	CASSSGTSGVKETQYF
TRBV29-1	TRBJ2-7	many	NA	TGCAGCGTTGCCGGGACCACTAGCTCCTACGAGCAGTACTTC	CSVAGTTSSYEQYF
TRBV9	TRBJ2-7	many	NA	TGTGCCAGCAGCGTAATACTCGACGAGCAGTACTTC	CASSVILDEQYF
TRBV2	TRBJ2-5	many	TRBD2	TGTGCCAGCAGTGATTTCCAGCGGGGGACACAAGAGACCCAGTACTTC	CASSDFQRGTQETQYF
TRBV6-1	TRBJ1-2	NA	TRBD1	TGTGCCAGCAGCCAGGGACAGGGTCCCTACCTATATGGCTACACCTTC	CASSQGQGPYLYGYTF
TRBV15	TRBJ1-5	many	NA	TGTGCCACCAGCAGATACAGGGCCAGCAATCAGCCCCAGCATTTT	CATSRYRASNQPQHF
TRBV28	TRBJ2-5	many	NA	TGTGCCAGCACGAGGGCAGGCCAAGAGACCCAGTACTTC	CASTRAGQETQYF
TRBV15	TRBJ2-5	NA	NA	TGTGCCACCAGCAGTTTGCGGGGGCCCGGGTGGACCCAGTACTTC	CATSSLRGPGWTQYF
TRBV7-2	TRBJ2-5	NA	NA	TGTGCCAGCAGCTTAGGTGGTCCAGGGGGGCAGACCCAGTACTTC	CASSLGGPGGQTQYF
TRBV12-3/TRBV12-4	TRBJ1-2	many	NA	TGTGCCAGCAGTCCAGGGGTCGGCTATGGCTACACCTTC	CASSPGVGYGYTF
TRBV6-5	TRBJ1-1	NA	NA	TGTGCCAGCAGTACCGACGTCCGGGGTGAAGCTTTCTTT	CASSTDVRGEAFF
TRBV2	TRBJ2-7	many	NA	TGTGCCAGTTTTAGGACTATACTTTACGAGCAGTACTTC	CASFRTILYEQYF
TRBV19	TRBJ2-7	many	NA	TGTGCCAGTAGCCCATACCCGGGGGTCACCTACGAGCAGTACTTC	CASSPYPGVTYEQYF
TRBV7-8	TRBJ2-7	NA	TRBD2	TGTGCCAGCAGCTACGGACTAGCGGGAGGGCTCTACGAGCAGTACTTC	CASSYGLAGGLYEQYF
TRBV19	TRBJ1-5	once	NA	TGTGCCAGTAGTATCGGGCCAAGAAATCAGCCCCAGCATTTT	CASSIGPRNQPQHF
TRBV29-1	TRBJ2-5	NA	NA	TGCAGCGTCCGTCGGACAGAAGAGACCCAGTACTTC	CSVRRTEETQYF
TRBV11-2	TRBJ2-2	many	NA	TGTGCCAGCAGCTTAGAGGGGGTCCGAGGCGGGGAGCTGTTTTTT	CASSLEGVRGGELFF
TRBV11-2	TRBJ1-5	many	NA	TGTGCCAGCAGCTTAGACCGCAATCAGCCCCAGCATTTT	CASSLDRNQPQHF
TRBV6-5	TRBJ2-5	many	TRBD2	TGTGCCAGCAGTTACGGGCGGGGGGGATTCCACCCGCAAGAGACCCAGTACTTC	CASSYGRGGFHPQETQYF
TRBV6-2/TRBV6-3	TRBJ1-2	many	TRBD1	TGTGCCAGCTGGTCCCATCAATCGGACAGGACTTATAACTATGGCTACACCTTC	CASWSHQSDRTYNYGYTF
TRBV19	TRBJ1-5	many	NA	TGTGCCAGTAGTATATCACAAAGCAATCAGCCCCAGCATTTT	CASSISQSNQPQHF
TRBV19	TRBJ2-5	many	NA	TGTGCCAGTAGTATGGTCAGAACCCAAGAGACCCAGTACTTC	CASSMVRTQETQYF
TRBV6-1	TRBJ1-2	NA	NA	TGTGCCAGCAGTGAAATGGCAGGACGCACCACGGACTATGGCTACACCTTC	CASSEMAGRTTDYGYTF
TRBV20-1	TRBJ2-3	NA	NA	TGCAGTGCTAGCGACGTACAGGTTTTCGGGATTAACACAGATACGCAGTATTTT	CSASDVQVFGINTDTQYF
TRBV15	TRBJ1-1	many	NA	TGTGCCACCAGCAGAGCGCCCGGACATTTTCCGGACACTGAAGCTTTCTTT	CATSRAPGHFPDTEAFF
TRBV6-1	TRBJ1-1	many	NA	TGTGCCAGCAGTAGGGGCATGAACACTGAAGCTTTCTTT	CASSRGMNTEAFF
TRBV29-1	TRBJ2-5	many	NA	TGCAGCGTGGGACACGGGGAGGAGACCCAGTACTTC	CSVGHGEETQYF
TRBV10-3	TRBJ1-2	NA	NA	TGTGCCACCTTCCCGGGACATCTCCTATCCGATCCCTATGGCTACACCTTC	CATFPGHLLSDPYGYTF